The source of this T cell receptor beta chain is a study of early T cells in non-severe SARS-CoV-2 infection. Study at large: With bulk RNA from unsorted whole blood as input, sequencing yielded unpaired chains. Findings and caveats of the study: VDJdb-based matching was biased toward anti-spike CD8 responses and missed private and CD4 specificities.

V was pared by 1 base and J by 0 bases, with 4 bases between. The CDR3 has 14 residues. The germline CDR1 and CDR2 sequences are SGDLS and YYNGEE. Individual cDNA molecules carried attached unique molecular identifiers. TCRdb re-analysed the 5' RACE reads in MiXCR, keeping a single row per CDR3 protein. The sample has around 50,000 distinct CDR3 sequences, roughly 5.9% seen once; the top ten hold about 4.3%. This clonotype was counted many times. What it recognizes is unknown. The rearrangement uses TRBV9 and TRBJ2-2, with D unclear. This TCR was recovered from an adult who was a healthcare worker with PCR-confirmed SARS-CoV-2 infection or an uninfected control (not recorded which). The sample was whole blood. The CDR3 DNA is TGTGCCAGCAGCGTATATTCGAACACCGGGGAGCTGTTTTTT. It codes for CASSVYSNTGELFF.